The clone carrying this T cell receptor (beta chain) has only a few counts. Its antigen is not known. The sequence runs out 3 residues before the end of the CDR3; the remainder is reconstructed from the germline J gene. TCRdb keeps only in-frame clones here, not all; method: immunoSEQ multiplex PCR. The data list 50,000 or so clones, none observed once; about 5.9% falls to the top ten. V dropped 6 bases and J dropped 3; count of bases not matched to a gene: 9. The V gene's germline CDR1 is DFQATT and CDR2 SNEGSKA (reference sequence). The CDR3 contains 14 residues. The sample originates from a study of T cell clonality in common variable immunodeficiency. Study observations and caveats: CVID patient heterogeneity limited repertoire-clinical complication correlations. Reportedly, TCR beta sequences from common variable immunodeficiency showed fewer deletions and N-nucleotide insertions.

The TCR comes from a person aged 18 to 70 in good health. This chain joins TRBV20-1 and TRBJ1-2; 8 nucleotides line up with TRBD1. Sample: peripheral blood mononuclear cells. CDR3 residues: CSAKRQGLDYGYTF. Incomplete CDR3 DNA: TGCAGTGCCAAACGACAGGGGTTGGACTATGGC.